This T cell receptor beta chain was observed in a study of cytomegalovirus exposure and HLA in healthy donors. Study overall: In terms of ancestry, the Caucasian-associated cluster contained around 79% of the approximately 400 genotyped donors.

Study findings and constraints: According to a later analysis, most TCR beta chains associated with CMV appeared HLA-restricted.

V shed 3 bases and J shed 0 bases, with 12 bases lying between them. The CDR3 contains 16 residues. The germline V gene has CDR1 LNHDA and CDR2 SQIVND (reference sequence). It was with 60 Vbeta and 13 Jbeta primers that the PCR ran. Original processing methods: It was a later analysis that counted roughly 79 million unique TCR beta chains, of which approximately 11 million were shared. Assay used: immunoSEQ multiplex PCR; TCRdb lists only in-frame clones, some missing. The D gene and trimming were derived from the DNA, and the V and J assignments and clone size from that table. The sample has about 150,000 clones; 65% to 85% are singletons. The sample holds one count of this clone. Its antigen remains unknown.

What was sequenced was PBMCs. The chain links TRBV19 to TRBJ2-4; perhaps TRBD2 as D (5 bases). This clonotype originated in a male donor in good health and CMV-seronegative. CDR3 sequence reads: CASSIRGGVAKNIQYF. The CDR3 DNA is TGTGCCAGTAGTATTCGGGGTGGGGTAGCCAAAAACATTCAGTACTTC.